This T cell receptor beta chain stems from a study of T cell changes during pregnancy in multiple sclerosis (dated by TCRdb to 2018 to 2020). Regarding the research as a whole: In women with multiple sclerosis, the researchers looked at how the T cell repertoire shifted as pregnancy progressed.

A single count supports this clone. The antigen it recognizes is unknown. The sample holds no much larger clone one base away, and base qualities are not on file. The method was the immunoSEQ multiplex PCR assay. Drawn from immuneACCESS, this table holds only the in-frame rearrangements with V and J called that TCRdb kept. Clones are partly lost; checked studies trace under half to an unresolved V gene and leave the rest unexplained. The sample table lists some 42,000 clones, roughly nine tenths of them with a count of one. The top ten constitute more than 0.7% of the sample. The specimen was CD4+ T cells from peripheral blood mononuclear cells, collected after pregnancy. The sequence derives from a female donor with multiple sclerosis, enrolled in a pregnancy study.

The CDR3: CASSAQANQPQHF. The nucleotide sequence is TGTGCCAGCAGTGCCCAGGCCAATCAGCCCCAGCATTTT. The chain is made from TRBV2 and TRBJ1-5; the D gene cannot be resolved reliably. Sequences SNHLY (CDR1) and FYNNEI (CDR2) are obtained from the germline V gene. The CDR3, from cysteine to phenylalanine, totals 13 residues. CDR3 DNA is the only sequence kept; it has 39 bases, read in frame from the first base. V loses 4 bases of germline sequence and J loses 3 bases, and the interval between the two ends is 7 bases.